The text below deals with one T cell receptor (beta chain). This sample is part of a study of blood T cell repertoires in COVID-19. Across the whole study: Both acute and convalescent COVID-19 samples were obtained from the United States, Italy and Spain. Sources were T cells, B-cell-depleted T cells, or PBMCs; the material itself was cDNA or gDNA.

Germline V gives CDR1 PRHDT, CDR2 FYEKMQ (reference sequence). The CDR3 spans 14 residues. V shed 5 bases and J 2 bases; nucleotides not matched to a gene: 2. Produced via immunoSEQ multiplex PCR; TCRdb's table is partial and in-frame only. In the table there are some 260,000 clones, 88% of which are singletons. The TCR sequence derives from a woman in her forties who had recovered from COVID-19. This chain joins TRBV13 and TRBJ2-1; the match to TRBD2 covers 8 bases. Sample: peripheral blood. For the CDR3, the DNA is TGTGCCAGCAGCGTCGGGAGGGCCTACAATGAGCAGTTCTTC. Its translation is CASSVGRAYNEQFF.